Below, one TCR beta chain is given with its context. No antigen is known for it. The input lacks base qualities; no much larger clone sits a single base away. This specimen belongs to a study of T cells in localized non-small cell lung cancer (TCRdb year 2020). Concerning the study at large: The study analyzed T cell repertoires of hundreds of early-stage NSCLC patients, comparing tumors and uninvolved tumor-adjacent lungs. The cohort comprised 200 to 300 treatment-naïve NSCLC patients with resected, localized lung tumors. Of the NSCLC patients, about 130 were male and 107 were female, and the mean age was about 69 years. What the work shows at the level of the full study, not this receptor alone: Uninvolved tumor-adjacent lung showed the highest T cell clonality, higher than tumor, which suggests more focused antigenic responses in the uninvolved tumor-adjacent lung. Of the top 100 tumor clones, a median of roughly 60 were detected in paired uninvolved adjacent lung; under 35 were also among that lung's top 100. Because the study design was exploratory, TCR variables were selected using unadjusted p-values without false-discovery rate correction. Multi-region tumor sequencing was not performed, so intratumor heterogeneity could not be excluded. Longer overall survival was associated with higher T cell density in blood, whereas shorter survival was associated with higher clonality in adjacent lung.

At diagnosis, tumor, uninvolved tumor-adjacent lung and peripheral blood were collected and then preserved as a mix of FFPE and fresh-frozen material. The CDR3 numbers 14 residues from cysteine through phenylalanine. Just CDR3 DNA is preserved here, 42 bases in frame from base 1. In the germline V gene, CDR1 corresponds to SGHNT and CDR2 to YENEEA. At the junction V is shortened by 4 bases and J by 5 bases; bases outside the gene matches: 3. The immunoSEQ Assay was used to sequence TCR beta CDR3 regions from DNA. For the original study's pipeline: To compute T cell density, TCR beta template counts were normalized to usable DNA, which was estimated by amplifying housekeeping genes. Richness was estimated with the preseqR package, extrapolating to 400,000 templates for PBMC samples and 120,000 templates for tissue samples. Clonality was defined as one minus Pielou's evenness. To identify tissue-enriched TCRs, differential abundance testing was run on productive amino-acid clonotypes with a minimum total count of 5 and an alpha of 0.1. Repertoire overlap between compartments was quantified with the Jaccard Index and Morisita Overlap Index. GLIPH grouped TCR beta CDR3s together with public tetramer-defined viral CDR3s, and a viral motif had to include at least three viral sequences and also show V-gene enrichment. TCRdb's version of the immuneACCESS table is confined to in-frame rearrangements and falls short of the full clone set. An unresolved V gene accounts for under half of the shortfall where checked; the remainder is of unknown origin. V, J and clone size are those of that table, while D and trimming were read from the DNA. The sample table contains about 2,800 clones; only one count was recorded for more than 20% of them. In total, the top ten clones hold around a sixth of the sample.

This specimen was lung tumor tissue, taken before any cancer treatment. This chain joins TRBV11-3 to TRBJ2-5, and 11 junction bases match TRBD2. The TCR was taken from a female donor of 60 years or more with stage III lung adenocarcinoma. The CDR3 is CASSSSSGRETQYF. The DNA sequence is TGTGCCAGCAGCTCGTCTAGCGGGAGGGAGACCCAGTACTTC.